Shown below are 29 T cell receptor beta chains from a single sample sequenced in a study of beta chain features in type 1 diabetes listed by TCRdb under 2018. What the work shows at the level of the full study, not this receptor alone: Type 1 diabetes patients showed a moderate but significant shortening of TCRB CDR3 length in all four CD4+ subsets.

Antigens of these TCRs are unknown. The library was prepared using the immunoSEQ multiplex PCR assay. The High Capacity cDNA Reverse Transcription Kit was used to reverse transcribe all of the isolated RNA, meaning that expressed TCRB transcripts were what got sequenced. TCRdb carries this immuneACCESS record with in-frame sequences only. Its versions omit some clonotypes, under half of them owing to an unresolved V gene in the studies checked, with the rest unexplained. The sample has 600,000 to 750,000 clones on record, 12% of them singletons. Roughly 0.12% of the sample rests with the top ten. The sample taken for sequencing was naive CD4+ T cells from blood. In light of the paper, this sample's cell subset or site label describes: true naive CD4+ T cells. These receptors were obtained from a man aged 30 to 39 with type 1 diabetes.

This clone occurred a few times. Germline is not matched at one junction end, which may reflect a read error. CDR3 bases: TGTGCCAGCAGCTTGGACCGTGCCACCGTGGAGCTGTTTTTT. The encoded protein is CASSLDRATVELFF. The chain uses TRBV5-5 and TRBJ2-2; D is ambiguous. The germline gives CDR1 SGHKS, CDR2 YYEKEE (reference sequence). CDR3 length equals 14 residues.

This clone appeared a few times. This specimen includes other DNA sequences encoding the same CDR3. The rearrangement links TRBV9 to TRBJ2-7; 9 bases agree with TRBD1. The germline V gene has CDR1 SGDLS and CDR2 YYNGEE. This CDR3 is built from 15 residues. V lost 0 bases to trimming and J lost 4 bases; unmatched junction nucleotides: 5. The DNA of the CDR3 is TGTGCCAGCAGCGTAGGTACAGGGGGCAGTTACGAGCAGTACTTC. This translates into CASSVGTGGSYEQYF.

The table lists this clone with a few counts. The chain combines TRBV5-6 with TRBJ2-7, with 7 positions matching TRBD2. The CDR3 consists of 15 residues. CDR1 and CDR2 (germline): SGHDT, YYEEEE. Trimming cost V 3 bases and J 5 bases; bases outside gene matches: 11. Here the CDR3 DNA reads TGTGCCAGCAGCTCCTGGGGGAGGGTGTCGCACGAGCAGTACTTC. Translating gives CASSSWGRVSHEQYF.

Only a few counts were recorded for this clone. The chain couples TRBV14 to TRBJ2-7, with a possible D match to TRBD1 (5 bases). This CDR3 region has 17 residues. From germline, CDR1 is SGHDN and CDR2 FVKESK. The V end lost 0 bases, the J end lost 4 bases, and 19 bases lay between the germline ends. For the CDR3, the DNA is TGTGCCAGCAGCCAAGAACCAGGGTCGGTACCCCGGTACGAGCAGTACTTC. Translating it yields CASSQEPGSVPRYEQYF.

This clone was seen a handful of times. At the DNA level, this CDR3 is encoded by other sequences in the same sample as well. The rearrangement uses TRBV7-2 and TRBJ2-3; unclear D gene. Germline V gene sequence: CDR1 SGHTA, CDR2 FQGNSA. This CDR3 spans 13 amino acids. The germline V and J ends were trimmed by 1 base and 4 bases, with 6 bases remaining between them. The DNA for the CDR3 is TGTGCCAGCAGCTTAGGAGTCGCAGATACGCAGTATTTT. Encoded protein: CASSLGVADTQYF. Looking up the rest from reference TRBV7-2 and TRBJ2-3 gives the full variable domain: GAGVSQSPSNKVTEKGKDVELRCDPISGHTALYWYRQSLGQGLEFLIYFQGNSAPDKSGLPSDRFSAERTGGSVSTLTIQRTQQEDSAVYLCASSLGVADTQYFGPGTRLTVL.

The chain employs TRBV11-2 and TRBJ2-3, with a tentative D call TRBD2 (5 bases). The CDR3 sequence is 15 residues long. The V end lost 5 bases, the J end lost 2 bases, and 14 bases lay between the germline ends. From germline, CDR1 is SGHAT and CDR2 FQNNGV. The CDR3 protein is CASSGSAVNTDTQYF. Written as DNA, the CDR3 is TGTGCCAGCAGCGGTAGCGCGGTCAACACAGATACGCAGTATTTT. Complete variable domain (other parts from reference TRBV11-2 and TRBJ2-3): EAGVAQSPRYKIIEKRQSVAFWCNPISGHATLYWYQQILGQGPKLLIQFQNNGVVDDSQLPKDRFSAERLKGVDSTLKIQPAKLEDSAVYLCASSGSAVNTDTQYFGPGTRLTVL.

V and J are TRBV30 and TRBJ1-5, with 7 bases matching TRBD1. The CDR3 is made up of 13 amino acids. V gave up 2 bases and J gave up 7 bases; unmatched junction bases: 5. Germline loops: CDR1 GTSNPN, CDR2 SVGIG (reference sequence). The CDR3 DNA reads TGTGCCTGGAGTACCCAGGGGGACCAGCCCCAGCATTTT. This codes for CAWSTQGDQPQHF.

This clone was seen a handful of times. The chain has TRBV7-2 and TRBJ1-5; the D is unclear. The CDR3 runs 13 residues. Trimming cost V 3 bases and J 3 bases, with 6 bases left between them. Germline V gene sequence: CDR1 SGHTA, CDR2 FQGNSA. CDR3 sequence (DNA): TGTGCCAGCAGCTTTTCCGCCAATCAGCCCCAGCATTTT. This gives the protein CASSFSANQPQHF.

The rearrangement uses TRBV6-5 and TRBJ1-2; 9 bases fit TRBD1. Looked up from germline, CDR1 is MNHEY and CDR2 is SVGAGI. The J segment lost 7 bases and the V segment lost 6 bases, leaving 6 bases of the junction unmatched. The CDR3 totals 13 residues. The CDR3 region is CASSPRDRAGYTF. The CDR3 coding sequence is TGTGCCAGCAGCCCCCGGGACAGGGCTGGCTACACCTTC.

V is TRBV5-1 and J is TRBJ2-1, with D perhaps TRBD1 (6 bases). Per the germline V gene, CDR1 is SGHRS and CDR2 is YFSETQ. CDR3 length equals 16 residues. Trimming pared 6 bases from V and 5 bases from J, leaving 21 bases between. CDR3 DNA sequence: TGCGCCAGCAACCGACTGATGGACAGCGCCGACAATGAGCAGTTCTTC. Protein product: CASNRLMDSADNEQFF.

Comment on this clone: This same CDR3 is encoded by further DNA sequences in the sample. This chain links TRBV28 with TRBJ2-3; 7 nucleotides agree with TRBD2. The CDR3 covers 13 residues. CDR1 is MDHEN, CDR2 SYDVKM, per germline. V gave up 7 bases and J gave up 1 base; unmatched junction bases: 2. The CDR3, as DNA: TGTGCCAGCACGGGGGGTGGCACAGATACGCAGTATTTT. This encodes CASTGGGTDTQYF.

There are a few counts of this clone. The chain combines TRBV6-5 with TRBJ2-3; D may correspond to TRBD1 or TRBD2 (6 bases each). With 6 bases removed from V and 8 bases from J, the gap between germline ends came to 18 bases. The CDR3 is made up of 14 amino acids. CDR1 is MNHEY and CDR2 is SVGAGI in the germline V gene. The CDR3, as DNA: TGTGCCAGCAGCGGGGGCTTGACAGACGGTACGCAGTATTTT. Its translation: CASSGGLTDGTQYF.

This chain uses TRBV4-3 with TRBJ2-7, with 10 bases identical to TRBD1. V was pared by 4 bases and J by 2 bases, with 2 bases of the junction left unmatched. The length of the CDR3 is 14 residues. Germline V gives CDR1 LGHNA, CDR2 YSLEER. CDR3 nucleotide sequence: TGCGCCAGCAGCCGGGACAGGGGAGCCTACGAGCAGTACTTC. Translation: CASSRDRGAYEQYF.

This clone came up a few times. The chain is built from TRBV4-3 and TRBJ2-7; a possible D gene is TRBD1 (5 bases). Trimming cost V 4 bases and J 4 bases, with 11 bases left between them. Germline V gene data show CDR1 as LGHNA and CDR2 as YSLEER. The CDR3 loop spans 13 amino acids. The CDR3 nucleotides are TGCGCCAGCAGCCCCGGACCAGGGTACGAGCAGTACTTC. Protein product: CASSPGPGYEQYF.

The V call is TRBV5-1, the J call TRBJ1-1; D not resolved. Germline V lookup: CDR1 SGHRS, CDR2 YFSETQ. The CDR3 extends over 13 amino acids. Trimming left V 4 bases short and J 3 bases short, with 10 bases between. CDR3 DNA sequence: TGCGCCAGCAGCCTGGATAGGGACACTGAAGCTTTCTTT. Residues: CASSLDRDTEAFF. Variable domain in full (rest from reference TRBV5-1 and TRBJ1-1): KAGVTQTPRYLIKTRGQQVTLSCSPISGHRSVSWYQQTPGQGLQFLFEYFSETQRNKGNFPGRFSGRQFSNSRSEMNVSTLELGDSALYLCASSLDRDTEAFFGQGTRLTVV.

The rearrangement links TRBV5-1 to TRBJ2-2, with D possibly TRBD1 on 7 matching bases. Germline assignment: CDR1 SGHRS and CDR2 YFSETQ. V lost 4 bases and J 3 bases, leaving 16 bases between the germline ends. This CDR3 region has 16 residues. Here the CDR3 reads CASSLSDREDTGELFF. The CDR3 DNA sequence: TGCGCCAGCAGCCTCAGTGACAGGGAGGACACCGGGGAGCTGTTTTTT.

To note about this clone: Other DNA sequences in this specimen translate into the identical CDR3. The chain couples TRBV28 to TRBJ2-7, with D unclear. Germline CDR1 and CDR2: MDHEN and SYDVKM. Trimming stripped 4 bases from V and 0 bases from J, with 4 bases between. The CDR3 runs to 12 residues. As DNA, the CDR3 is TGTGCCAGCAGTTCAACCTCCTACGAGCAGTACTTC. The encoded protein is CASSSTSYEQYF.

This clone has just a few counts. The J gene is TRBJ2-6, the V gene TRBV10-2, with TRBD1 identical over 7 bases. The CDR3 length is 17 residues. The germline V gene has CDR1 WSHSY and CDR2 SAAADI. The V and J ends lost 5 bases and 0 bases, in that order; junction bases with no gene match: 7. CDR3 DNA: TGCGCCAGCAGTCCAGGACAGGTCGTCTCTGGGGCCAACGTCCTGACTTTC. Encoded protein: CASSPGQVVSGANVLTF.

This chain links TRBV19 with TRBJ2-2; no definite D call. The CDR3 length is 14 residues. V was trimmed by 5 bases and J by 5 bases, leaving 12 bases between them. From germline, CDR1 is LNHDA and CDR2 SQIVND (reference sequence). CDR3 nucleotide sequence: TGTGCCAGTAGTTCCCCAGGTGGAACCGGGGAGCTGTTTTTT. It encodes CASSSPGGTGELFF.

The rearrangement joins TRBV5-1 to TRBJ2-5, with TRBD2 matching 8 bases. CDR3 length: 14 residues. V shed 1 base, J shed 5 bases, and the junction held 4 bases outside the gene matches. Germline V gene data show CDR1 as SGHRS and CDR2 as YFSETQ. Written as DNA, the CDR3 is TGCGCCAGCAGCTTGAATAGCGGGGTTGAGACCCAGTACTTC. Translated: CASSLNSGVETQYF.

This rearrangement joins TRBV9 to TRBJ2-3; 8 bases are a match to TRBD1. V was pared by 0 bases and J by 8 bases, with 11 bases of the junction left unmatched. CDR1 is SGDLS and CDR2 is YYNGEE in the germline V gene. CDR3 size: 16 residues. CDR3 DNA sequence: TGTGCCAGCAGCGTAGAGGGGACAGGCACCCAGAGTACGCAGTATTTT. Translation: CASSVEGTGTQSTQYF.

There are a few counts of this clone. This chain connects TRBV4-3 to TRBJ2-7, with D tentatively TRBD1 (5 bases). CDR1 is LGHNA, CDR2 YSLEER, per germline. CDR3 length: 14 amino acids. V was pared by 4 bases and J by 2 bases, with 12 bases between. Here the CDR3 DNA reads TGCGCCAGCAGCCGGGGCCTGGGGACCTACGAGCAGTACTTC. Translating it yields CASSRGLGTYEQYF.

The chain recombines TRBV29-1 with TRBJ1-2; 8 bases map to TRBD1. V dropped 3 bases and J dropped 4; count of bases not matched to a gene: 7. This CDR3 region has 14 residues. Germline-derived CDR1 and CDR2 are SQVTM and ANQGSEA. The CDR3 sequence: CSVEDRDGSYGYTF. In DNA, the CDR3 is TGCAGCGTTGAGGACAGGGATGGGAGCTATGGCTACACCTTC.

CDR3: CASTFSTPSRTQYF. The CDR3 DNA follows: TGTGCCAGCACCTTCTCTACCCCCTCCCGGACCCAGTACTTC. The chain is built from TRBV28 and TRBJ2-5; no reliable D call. Looked up from germline, CDR1 is MDHEN and CDR2 is SYDVKM. The CDR3 spans 14 residues. The V gene lost 7 bases and the J gene lost 7 bases, with 19 bases spanning the gap.

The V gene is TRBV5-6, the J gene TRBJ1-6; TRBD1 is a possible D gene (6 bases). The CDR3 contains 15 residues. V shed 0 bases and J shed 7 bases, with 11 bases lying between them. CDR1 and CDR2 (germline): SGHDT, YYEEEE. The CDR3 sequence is CASSLGWGRNSPLHF. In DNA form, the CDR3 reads TGTGCCAGCAGCTTGGGATGGGGGCGAAATTCACCCCTCCACTTT.

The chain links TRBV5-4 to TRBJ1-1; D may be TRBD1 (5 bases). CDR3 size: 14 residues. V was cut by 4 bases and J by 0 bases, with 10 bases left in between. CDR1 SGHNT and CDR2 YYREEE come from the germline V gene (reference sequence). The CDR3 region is CASSRVQVNTEAFF. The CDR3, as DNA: TGTGCCAGCAGCCGCGTACAGGTGAACACTGAAGCTTTCTTT.

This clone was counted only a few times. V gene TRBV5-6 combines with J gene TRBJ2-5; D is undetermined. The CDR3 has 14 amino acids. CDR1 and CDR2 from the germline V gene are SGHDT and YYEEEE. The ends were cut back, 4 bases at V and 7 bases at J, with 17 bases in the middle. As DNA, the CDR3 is TGTGCCAGCAGCCAGAACGCAGGATGGGGGACCCAGTACTTC. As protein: CASSQNAGWGTQYF. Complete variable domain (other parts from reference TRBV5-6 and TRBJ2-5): DAGVTQSPTHLIKTRGQQVTLRCSPKSGHDTVSWYQQALGQGPQFIFQYYEEEERQRGNFPDRFSGHQFPNYSSELNVNALLLGDSALYLCASSQNAGWGTQYFGPGTRLLVL.

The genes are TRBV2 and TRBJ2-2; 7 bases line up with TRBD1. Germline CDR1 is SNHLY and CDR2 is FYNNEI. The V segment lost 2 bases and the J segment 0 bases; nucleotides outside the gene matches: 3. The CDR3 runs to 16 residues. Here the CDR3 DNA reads TGTGCCAGCAGTGAACGGGACAGTCCGAACACCGGGGAGCTGTTTTTT. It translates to CASSERDSPNTGELFF.

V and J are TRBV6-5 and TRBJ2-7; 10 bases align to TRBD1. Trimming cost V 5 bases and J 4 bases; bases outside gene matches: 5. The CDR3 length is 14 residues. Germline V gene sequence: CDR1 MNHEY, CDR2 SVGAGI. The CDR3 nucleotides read TGTGCCAGCAGTCTCAGGACAGGGGGATACGAGCAGTACTTC. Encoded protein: CASSLRTGGYEQYF.